This TCR beta chain originates from a study of CXCR3-negative and CXCR3-positive naive CD8 T cells. Points from the study as a whole: Memory CD8+ cells showed much lower diversity, while both naive subsets displayed comparably high diversity. Naive cells positive for CXCR3 carried more hydrophobic TRB CDR3s than CXCR3-negative ones.

The authors gated naive CD8+ T cells as CD45RO-CCR7+CD27+CD95-. The TRB libraries of cDNA were built by UMI-labeled 5' RACE. TCRdb re-called the 5' RACE reads; every CDR3 protein appears as one record, without DNA. The listing records some 130,000 distinct CDR3 sequences. The CDR3 has 15 residues. In germline, CDR1 is SGHTA, CDR2 FQGTGA. Concerning this clonotype: Its specificity is unknown.

This TCR was sampled from a human donor in good health. Some clones in this sample may be carry-over from other donors' samples. The sequencing input was naive CXCR3+ CD8+ T cells from blood. Subset indicated: CD45RO-CCR7+CD27+CD95- naive CD8+ T cells expressing CXCR3 (TNR3+). This chain connects TRBV7-3 to TRBJ2-3; TCRdb's D call of TRBD2 is untestable without DNA. This CDR3 is CASSLSGSARDTQYF.